This TCR beta chain stems from a study of T-cell memory formation after mild COVID-19. TCRdb called the 5' RACE reads again in MiXCR, with one record for every CDR3 protein. Found here are around 200,000 distinct CDR3 sequences, about 10% of them singletons; the top ten hold 2.5% to 3.5%. The sample holds a few counts of this clonotype. The TCR sequence derives from a man between 18 and 35 years old who had mild COVID-19 (a few samples of this study predate the infection). Cell type and time point are not known. Sequenced input: PBMCs or a T cell subset sorted from them (not recorded which).

DNA for the CDR3: TGTGCCAGCAGATACACAACTGAAGCTTTCTTT. This codes for CASRYTTEAFF. This chain uses TRBV28 with TRBJ1-1; D remains ambiguous. The V end lost 6 bases, the J end lost 5 bases, and 7 bases lay between the germline ends. CDR3 length: 11 residues. CDR1 and CDR2 from the germline V gene are MDHEN and SYDVKM.